The clone carrying this T cell receptor (beta chain) has at least ten counts. Its specificity is not known. CDR3 length equals 15 residues. CDR1 and CDR2 from the germline V gene are SGHVS and FNYEAQ. The ends lost 5 bases at V and 9 bases at J; junction bases unmatched: 5. TCRdb reprocessed the reads with MiXCR, giving one entry per CDR3 protein. The sample has 750,000 to 900,000 distinct CDR3 sequences, 25% to 35% seen once. This record comes from a study of T cell repertoires in cytomegalovirus infection. In the study overall: CMV infection plus the matching HLA type was flagged by public TCR beta signatures. Overall study findings and caveats: The response measured ex vivo was dominated by TCR beta clonotypes (HLA-C-restricted and CMV-specific).

The J gene is TRBJ1-6, the V gene TRBV7-6; 12 nucleotides align to TRBD1. The specimen was cultured CD8+ T cells from PBMCs, collected from culture after CMV antigen stimulation. This clonotype originated in a human donor in good health (CMV status not recorded). Some clones in this sample may be carry-over from other donors' samples. The CDR3 DNA follows: TGTGCCAGCAGCCCGGGACAGGGGGCAGGTTCACCCCTCCACTTT. Its translation is CASSPGQGAGSPLHF.